The next 5 T cell receptor beta chains were all read from a single sample in a study of blood T cell repertoires in COVID-19. Repertoires were generated with immunoSEQ multiplex PCR, while TCRdb's copy carries only in-frame clones and drops some. The table shows 72,000 or so clones, with 80% occurring only once. The specimen sequenced was peripheral blood. The source is a man in his 70s who had recovered from COVID-19.

The chain couples TRBV18 to TRBJ2-5; 7 positions match TRBD1. The CDR3 is made up of 16 amino acids. Germline CDR1 is KGHSH and CDR2 is LQKENI. V was clipped by 0 bases and J by 5 bases; unmatched bases: 9. The CDR3 is CASSPPRGQSTETQYF. The CDR3 bases are TGTGCCAGCTCACCACCTCGGGGACAGTCGACGGAGACCCAGTACTTC.

The chain couples TRBV4-3 to TRBJ2-2; 7 bases match TRBD2. V was clipped by 4 bases and J by 4 bases; unmatched bases: 3. The length of the CDR3 is 14 residues. CDR1 is LGHNA and CDR2 is YSLEER in the germline V gene. This CDR3 reads CASSLRGVTGELFF. The CDR3 nucleotides read TGCGCCAGCAGCCTCCGGGGGGTCACCGGGGAGCTGTTTTTT.

The chain is built from TRBV5-1 and TRBJ2-3; 12 nucleotides line up with TRBD2. CDR3 length: 16 amino acids. After removal of 0 bases from V and 5 bases from J, the junction contained 4 bases not matched to a gene. The germline CDR1 and CDR2 sequences are SGHRS and YFSETQ. CDR3 sequence reads: CASSLGLAGVIDTQYF. In nucleotides, the CDR3 is TGCGCCAGCAGCTTGGGACTAGCGGGAGTTATAGATACGCAGTATTTT.

CDR3 nucleotide sequence: TGTGCCAGCAGCTCCCTCACAGATACGCAGTATTTT. Its protein is CASSSLTDTQYF. The chain employs TRBV7-3 and TRBJ2-3; D is unclear. V dropped 4 bases and J dropped 2 bases, with 4 bases sitting between them. Germline CDR1 and CDR2: SGHTA and FQGTGA. This CDR3 contains 12 residues.

CDR3 sequence reads: CASSLSRTGRRYF. The CDR3 DNA is TGTGCCAGCAGTTTATCCCGCACGGGTCGTAGGTATTTT. The chain combines TRBV28 with TRBJ2-3; D is uncertain. The CDR3 spans 13 residues. V was clipped by 1 base and J by 14 bases, with 16 bases between them. Germline CDR1 reads MDHEN; CDR2 reads SYDVKM.